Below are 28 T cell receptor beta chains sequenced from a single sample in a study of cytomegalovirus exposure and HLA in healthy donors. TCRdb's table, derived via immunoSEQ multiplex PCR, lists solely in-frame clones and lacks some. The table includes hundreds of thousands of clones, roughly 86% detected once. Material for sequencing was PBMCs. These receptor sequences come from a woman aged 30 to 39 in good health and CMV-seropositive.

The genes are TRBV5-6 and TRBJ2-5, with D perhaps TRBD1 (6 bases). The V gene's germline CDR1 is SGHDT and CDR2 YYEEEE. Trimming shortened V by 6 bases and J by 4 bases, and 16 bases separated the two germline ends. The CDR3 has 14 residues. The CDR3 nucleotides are TGTGCCAGCACCTCCCGACAGGTCGTAGAGACCCAGTACTTC. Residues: CASTSRQVVETQYF.

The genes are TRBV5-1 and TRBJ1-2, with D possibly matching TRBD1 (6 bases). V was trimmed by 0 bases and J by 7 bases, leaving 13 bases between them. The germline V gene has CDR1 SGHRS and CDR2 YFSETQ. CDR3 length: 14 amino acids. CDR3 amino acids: CASSLEGRGFGYTF. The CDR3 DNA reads TGCGCCAGCAGCTTGGAAGGCAGGGGATTTGGCTACACCTTC.

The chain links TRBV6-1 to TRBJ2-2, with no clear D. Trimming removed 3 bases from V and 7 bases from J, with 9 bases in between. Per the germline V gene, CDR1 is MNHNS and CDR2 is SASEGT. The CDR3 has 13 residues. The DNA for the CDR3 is TGTGCCAGCAGTGATTATCCCTACGGGGAGCTGTTTTTT. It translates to CASSDYPYGELFF.

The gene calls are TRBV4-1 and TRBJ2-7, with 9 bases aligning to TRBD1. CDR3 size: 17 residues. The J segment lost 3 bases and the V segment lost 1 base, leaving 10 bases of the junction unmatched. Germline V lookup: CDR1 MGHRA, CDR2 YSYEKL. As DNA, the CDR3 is TGCGCCAGCAGCCAAGCACTCCTGGGACAGGGATTCTACGAGCAGTACTTC. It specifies CASSQALLGQGFYEQYF.

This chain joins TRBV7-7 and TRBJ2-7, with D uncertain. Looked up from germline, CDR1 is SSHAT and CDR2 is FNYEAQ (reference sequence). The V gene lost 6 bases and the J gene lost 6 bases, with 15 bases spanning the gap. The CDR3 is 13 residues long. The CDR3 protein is CASSPLEYSEQYF. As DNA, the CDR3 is TGTGCCAGCAGTCCTCTAGAGTACTCCGAGCAGTACTTC.

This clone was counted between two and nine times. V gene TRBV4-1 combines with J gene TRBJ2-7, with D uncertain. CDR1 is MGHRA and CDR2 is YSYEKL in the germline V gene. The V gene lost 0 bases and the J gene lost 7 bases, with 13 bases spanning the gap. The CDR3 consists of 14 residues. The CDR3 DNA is TGCGCCAGCAGCCAAGATGTTCGGGTAGAGGAGCAGTACTTC. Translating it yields CASSQDVRVEEQYF.

CDR3 amino acids: CASSLGLRRYNEKLFF. Written as DNA, the CDR3 is TGTGCCAGCAGCTTAGGTCTCCGCAGATATAATGAAAAACTGTTTTTT. The chain employs TRBV11-2 and TRBJ1-4; no clear D. CDR1 and CDR2 from the germline V gene are SGHAT and FQNNGV. V lost 1 base and J 4 bases, leaving 13 bases between the germline ends. This CDR3 comprises 16 residues.

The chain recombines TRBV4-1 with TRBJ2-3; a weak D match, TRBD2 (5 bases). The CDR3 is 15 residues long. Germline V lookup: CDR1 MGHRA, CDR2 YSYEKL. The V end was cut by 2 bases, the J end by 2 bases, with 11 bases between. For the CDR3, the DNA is TGCGCCAGCAGCCAACTCGGACTGACCACAGATACGCAGTATTTT. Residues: CASSQLGLTTDTQYF.

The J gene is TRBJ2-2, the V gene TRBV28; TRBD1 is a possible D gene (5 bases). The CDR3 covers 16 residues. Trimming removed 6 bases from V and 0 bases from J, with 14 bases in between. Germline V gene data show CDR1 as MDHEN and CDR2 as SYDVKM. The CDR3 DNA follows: TGTGCCAGCAGGATTAGGGGTTACGCGAACACCGGGGAGCTGTTTTTT. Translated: CASRIRGYANTGELFF.

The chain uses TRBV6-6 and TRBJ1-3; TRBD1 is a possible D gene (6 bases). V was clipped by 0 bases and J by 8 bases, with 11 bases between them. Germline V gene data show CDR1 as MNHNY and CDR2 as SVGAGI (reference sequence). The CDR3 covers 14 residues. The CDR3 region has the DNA TGTGCCAGCAGTTACTCGACGGGGGGCTACACCATATATTTT. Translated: CASSYSTGGYTIYF.

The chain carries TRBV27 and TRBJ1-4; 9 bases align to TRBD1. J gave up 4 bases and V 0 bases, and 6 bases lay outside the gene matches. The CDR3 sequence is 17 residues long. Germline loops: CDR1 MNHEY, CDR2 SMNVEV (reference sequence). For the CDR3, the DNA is TGTGCCAGCAGTTTATCTGGGACAGGGAGCCATAATGAAAAACTGTTTTTT. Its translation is CASSLSGTGSHNEKLFF.

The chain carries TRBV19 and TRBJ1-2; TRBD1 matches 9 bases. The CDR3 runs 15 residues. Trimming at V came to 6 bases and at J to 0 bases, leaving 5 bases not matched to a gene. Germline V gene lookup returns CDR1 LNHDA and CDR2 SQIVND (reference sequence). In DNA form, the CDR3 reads TGTGCCAGTAGAATGGGACAGGGAACTAACTATGGCTACACCTTC. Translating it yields CASRMGQGTNYGYTF.

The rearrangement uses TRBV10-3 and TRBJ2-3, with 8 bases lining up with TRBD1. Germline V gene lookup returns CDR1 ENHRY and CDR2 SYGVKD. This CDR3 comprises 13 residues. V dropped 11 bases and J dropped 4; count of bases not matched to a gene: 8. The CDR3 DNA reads TGTGCCGCTACAGGGGGTATCGCAGATACGCAGTATTTT. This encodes CAATGGIADTQYF.

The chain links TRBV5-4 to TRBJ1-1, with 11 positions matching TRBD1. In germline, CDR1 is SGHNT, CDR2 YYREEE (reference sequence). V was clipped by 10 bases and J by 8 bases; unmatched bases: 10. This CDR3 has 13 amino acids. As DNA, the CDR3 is TGTGCCGGTAGGGACAGGGGGTTTCCCGAAGCTTTCTTT. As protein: CAGRDRGFPEAFF.

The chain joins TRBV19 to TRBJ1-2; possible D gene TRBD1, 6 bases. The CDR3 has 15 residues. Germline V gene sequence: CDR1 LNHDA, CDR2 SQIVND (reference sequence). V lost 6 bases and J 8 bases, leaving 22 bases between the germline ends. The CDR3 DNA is TGTGCCAGTAGCCCGTCCGGACAGACGGCTTACGGCTACACCTTC. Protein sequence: CASSPSGQTAYGYTF. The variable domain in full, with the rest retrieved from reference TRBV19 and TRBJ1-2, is DGGITQSPKYLFRKEGQNVTLSCEQNLNHDAMYWYRQDPGQGLRLIYYSQIVNDFQKGDIAEGYSVSREKKESFPLTVTSAQKNPTAFYLCASSPSGQTAYGYTFGSGTRLTVV.

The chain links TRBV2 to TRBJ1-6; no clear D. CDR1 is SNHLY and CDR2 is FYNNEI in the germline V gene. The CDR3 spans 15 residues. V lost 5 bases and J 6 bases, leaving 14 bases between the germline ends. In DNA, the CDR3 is TGTGCCAGCAGTCTCAACCGGGTCCTTAATTCACCCCTCCACTTT. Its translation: CASSLNRVLNSPLHF.

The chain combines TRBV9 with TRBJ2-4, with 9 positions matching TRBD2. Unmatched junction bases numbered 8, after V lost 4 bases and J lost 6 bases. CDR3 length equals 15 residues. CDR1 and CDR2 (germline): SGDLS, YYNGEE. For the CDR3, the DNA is TGTGCCAGCAGCCCCACCCCGGGACTAGCAAACATTCAGTACTTC. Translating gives CASSPTPGLANIQYF.

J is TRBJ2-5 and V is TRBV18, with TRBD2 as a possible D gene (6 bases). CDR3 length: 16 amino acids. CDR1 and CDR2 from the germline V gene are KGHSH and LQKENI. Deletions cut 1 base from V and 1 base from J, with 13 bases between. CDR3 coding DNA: TGTGCCAGCTCACCACTGGCGGGGAGTCTCCAAGAGACCCAGTACTTC. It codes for CASSPLAGSLQETQYF.

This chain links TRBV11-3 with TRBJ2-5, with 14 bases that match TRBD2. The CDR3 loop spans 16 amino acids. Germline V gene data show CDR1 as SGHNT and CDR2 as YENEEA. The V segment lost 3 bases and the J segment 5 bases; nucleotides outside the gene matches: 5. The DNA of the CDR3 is TGTGCCAGCAGCTTGGGGACTAGCGGGAGAGGGGAGACCCAGTACTTC. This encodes CASSLGTSGRGETQYF.

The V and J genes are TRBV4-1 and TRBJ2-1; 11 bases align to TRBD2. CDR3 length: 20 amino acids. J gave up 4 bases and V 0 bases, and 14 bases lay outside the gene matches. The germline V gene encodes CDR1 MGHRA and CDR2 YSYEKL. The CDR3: CASSQDIILAGVSVYNEQFF. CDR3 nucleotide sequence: TGCGCCAGCAGCCAAGATATTATACTAGCGGGAGTCTCAGTATACAATGAGCAGTTCTTC.

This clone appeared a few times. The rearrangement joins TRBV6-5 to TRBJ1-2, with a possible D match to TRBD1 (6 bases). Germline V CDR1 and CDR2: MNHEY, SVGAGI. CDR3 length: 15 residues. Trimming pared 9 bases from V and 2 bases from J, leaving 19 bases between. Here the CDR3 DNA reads TGTGCCAGTGCTTTTGGTCGGGGGGCCAACTATGGCTACACCTTC. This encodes CASAFGRGANYGYTF.

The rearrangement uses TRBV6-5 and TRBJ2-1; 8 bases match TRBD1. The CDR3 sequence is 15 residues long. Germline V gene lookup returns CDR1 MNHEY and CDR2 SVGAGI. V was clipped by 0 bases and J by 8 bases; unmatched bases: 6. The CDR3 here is CASSYSVQGADEQFF. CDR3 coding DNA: TGTGCCAGCAGTTACTCGGTCCAGGGGGCCGATGAGCAGTTCTTC.

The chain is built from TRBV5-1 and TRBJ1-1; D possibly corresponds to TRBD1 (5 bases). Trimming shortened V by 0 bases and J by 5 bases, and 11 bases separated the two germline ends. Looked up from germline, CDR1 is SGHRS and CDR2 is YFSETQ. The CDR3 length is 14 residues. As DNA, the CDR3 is TGCGCCAGCAGCTTGGCCGCGGCAGGGACTGAAGCTTTCTTT. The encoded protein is CASSLAAAGTEAFF.

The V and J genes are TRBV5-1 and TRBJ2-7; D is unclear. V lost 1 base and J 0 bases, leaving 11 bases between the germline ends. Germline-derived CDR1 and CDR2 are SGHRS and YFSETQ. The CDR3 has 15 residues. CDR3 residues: CASSLPQVSSYEQYF. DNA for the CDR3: TGCGCCAGCAGCTTGCCGCAGGTAAGCTCCTACGAGCAGTACTTC.

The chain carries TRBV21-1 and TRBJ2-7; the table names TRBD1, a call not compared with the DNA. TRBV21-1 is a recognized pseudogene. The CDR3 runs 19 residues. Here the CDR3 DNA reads TGTGCCAGCAGCAAAGTTGGGAGGACAGGGGGCAAGGAATCCTACGAGCAGTACTTC. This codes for CASSKVGRTGGKESYEQYF.

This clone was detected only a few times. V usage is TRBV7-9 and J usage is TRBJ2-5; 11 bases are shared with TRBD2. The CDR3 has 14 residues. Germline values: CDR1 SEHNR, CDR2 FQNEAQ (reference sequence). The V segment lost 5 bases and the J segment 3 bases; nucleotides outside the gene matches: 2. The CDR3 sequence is CASSQGLAEETQYF. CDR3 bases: TGTGCCAGCAGCCAGGGACTAGCGGAAGAGACCCAGTACTTC.

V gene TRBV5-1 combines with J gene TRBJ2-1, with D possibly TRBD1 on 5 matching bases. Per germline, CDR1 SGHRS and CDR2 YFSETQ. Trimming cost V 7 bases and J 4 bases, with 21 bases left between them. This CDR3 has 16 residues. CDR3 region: CASRRITTAVYNEQFF. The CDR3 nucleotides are TGCGCCAGCCGTCGGATCACGACAGCCGTTTACAATGAGCAGTTCTTC. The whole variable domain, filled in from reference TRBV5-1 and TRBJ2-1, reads KAGVTQTPRYLIKTRGQQVTLSCSPISGHRSVSWYQQTPGQGLQFLFEYFSETQRNKGNFPGRFSGRQFSNSRSEMNVSTLELGDSALYLCASRRITTAVYNEQFFGPGTRLTVL.

Written as DNA, the CDR3 is TGTGCCAGCAGTGAGTTGACAGGGTCCCCGGTAAAACTGTTTTTT. Amino acids: CASSELTGSPVKLFF. This rearrangement joins TRBV2 to TRBJ1-4, with 7 bases identical to TRBD1. Germline assignment: CDR1 SNHLY and CDR2 FYNNEI. V lost 3 bases, J lost 10 bases, and 11 bases stayed unmatched. The CDR3 loop spans 15 amino acids.